Shown below are 32 T cell receptor beta chains from a single sample sequenced in a study of T-cell memory formation after mild COVID-19. TCRdb called the 5' RACE reads again in MiXCR, with one record for every CDR3 protein. The sample holds about 600,000 distinct CDR3 sequences; about 20% are singletons and the top ten take around 7.7%. The material sequenced was PBMCs or a T cell subset sorted from them (not recorded which). These receptors all stem from an adult woman who had mild COVID-19 (a few samples of this study predate the infection). Cell type and time point are not known.

This chain joins TRBV5-1 and TRBJ1-1; D perhaps matches TRBD1 (6 bases). Germline assignment: CDR1 SGHRS and CDR2 YFSETQ. The CDR3 is made up of 18 amino acids. Trimming shortened V by 0 bases and J by 4 bases, and 22 bases separated the two germline ends. CDR3 sequence reads: CASSLVFMAGERSTEAFF. In DNA, the CDR3 is TGCGCCAGCAGCTTGGTTTTCATGGCAGGGGAGAGGAGCACTGAAGCTTTCTTT.

CDR3 sequence (DNA): TGTGCCAGCAGTATATTAGCGAGGGGCTACGAGCAGTACTTC. This gives the protein CASSILARGYEQYF. This chain connects TRBV12-3 or TRBV12-4 to TRBJ2-7; either TRBD1 or TRBD2 may fit D (5 bases each). The length of the CDR3 is 14 residues. Trimming cost V 5 bases and J 3 bases, with 14 bases left between them.

The V call is TRBV2, the J call TRBJ2-7, with 8 bases matching TRBD2. CDR3 length: 12 residues. V trimming: 8 bases; J trimming: 2 bases; junction bases outside the gene matches: 2. The germline CDR1 and CDR2 sequences are SNHLY and FYNNEI. CDR3 loop: CASGSGAYEQYF. Here the CDR3 DNA reads TGTGCCAGCGGTAGCGGGGCCTACGAGCAGTACTTC.

This clonotype was counted between two and nine times. The V gene is TRBV5-1, the J gene TRBJ1-2, with D tentatively TRBD1 (6 bases). From germline, CDR1 is SGHRS and CDR2 YFSETQ. V lost 2 bases and J 4 bases, leaving 21 bases between the germline ends. CDR3 length: 17 residues. CDR3: CASSFMPGQPDIYGYTF. In DNA, the CDR3 is TGCGCCAGCAGCTTCATGCCGGGACAACCAGATATCTATGGCTACACCTTC.

This chain uses TRBV7-6 with TRBJ2-1; a possible D gene is TRBD2 (7 bases). V was cut by 5 bases and J by 3 bases, with 14 bases left in between. CDR1 and CDR2 (germline): SGHVS, FNYEAQ. This CDR3 contains 15 residues. CDR3 loop: CASSPPGGRYNEQFF. CDR3 in DNA: TGTGCCAGCAGCCCTCCGGGGGGCCGCTACAATGAGCAGTTCTTC.

This clonotype was seen a few times. The chain employs TRBV7-3 and TRBJ2-1; tentatively, D is TRBD2 (6 bases). The CDR3 is 15 amino acids. Per germline, CDR1 SGHTA and CDR2 FQGTGA. V lost 6 bases to trimming and J lost 4 bases, with 16 bases between them. This chain's CDR3 is CASSPGLLSYNEQFF. CDR3 nucleotide sequence: TGTGCCAGCAGTCCGGGACTTTTATCTTACAATGAGCAGTTCTTC.

This clonotype occurred many times. This sequence joins TRBV14 and TRBJ2-2; TRBD2 aligns across 14 bases. The CDR3 loop spans 17 amino acids. Germline assignment: CDR1 SGHDN and CDR2 FVKESK. With 3 bases clipped from V and 3 bases from J, the junction kept 3 bases outside the gene matches. CDR3: CASSHPGLAGDTGELFF. DNA for the CDR3: TGTGCCAGCAGCCACCCGGGACTAGCGGGAGACACCGGGGAGCTGTTTTTT.

V is TRBV7-2 and J is TRBJ1-3; 7 bases are shared with TRBD1. The CDR3 contains 19 residues. The germline CDR1 and CDR2 sequences are SGHTA and FQGNSA. Unmatched junction bases numbered 15, after V lost 0 bases and J lost 4 bases. The chain's CDR3 is CASSLAPSYRGVEGNTIYF. The DNA for the CDR3 is TGTGCCAGCAGCTTAGCGCCCTCCTACAGGGGAGTGGAAGGAAACACCATATATTTT. Complete variable domain (other parts from reference TRBV7-2 and TRBJ1-3): GAGVSQSPSNKVTEKGKDVELRCDPISGHTALYWYRQSLGQGLEFLIYFQGNSAPDKSGLPSDRFSAERTGGSVSTLTIQRTQQEDSAVYLCASSLAPSYRGVEGNTIYFGEGSWLTVV.

The chain carries TRBV27 and TRBJ1-3; tentatively, D is TRBD1 (5 bases). CDR1 is MNHEY and CDR2 is SMNVEV in the germline V gene (reference sequence). This CDR3 region has 14 residues. Trimming took 4 bases from V and 5 from J, leaving 12 bases between them. DNA of the CDR3: TGTGCCAGCAGTTCGTTGGACACAAGAAACACCATATATTTT. As protein: CASSSLDTRNTIYF.

This clonotype was counted only a few times. The chain joins TRBV24-1 to TRBJ2-3; D is uncertain. CDR1 is KGHDR and CDR2 is SFDVKD in the germline V gene. V dropped 6 bases and J dropped 2 bases, with 5 bases sitting between them. This CDR3 is 12 amino acids long. Written as DNA, the CDR3 is TGTGCCACCAGTCGTAACACAGATACGCAGTATTTT. Translated: CATSRNTDTQYF.

This clonotype was observed a few times. The rearrangement uses TRBV7-6 and TRBJ2-7, with D possibly TRBD2 on 6 matching bases. The CDR3 is 15 residues long. Germline CDR1 reads SGHVS; CDR2 reads FNYEAQ. V shed 2 bases and J shed 0 bases, with 11 bases lying between them. The CDR3 region is CASSLQAGTSYEQYF. The CDR3 DNA is TGTGCCAGCAGCTTACAAGCGGGTACCTCCTACGAGCAGTACTTC. Combining the CDR3 with reference TRBV7-6 and TRBJ2-7 gives the whole variable domain GAGVSQSPRYKVTKRGQDVALRCDPISGHVSLYWYRQALGQGPEFLTYFNYEAQQDKSGLPNDRFSAERPEGSISTLTIQRTEQRDSAMYRCASSLQAGTSYEQYFGPGTRLTVT.

V usage is TRBV24-1 and J usage is TRBJ2-2; D may be TRBD2 (7 bases). V was cut by 5 bases and J by 0 bases, with 15 bases left in between. Germline V gives CDR1 KGHDR, CDR2 SFDVKD. This CDR3 is 17 amino acids long. CDR3 bases: TGTGCCACCAGTGTCTCTCGGGGGGCCTCGAACACCGGGGAGCTGTTTTTT. Its translation is CATSVSRGASNTGELFF.

The table lists this clonotype with a few counts. The gene calls are TRBV6-1 and TRBJ1-1, with D uncertain. The CDR3 is 14 residues long. V lost 0 bases and J 5 bases, leaving 10 bases between the germline ends. From germline, CDR1 is MNHNS and CDR2 SASEGT. The CDR3 reads CASSEAWGRTEAFF. In DNA, the CDR3 is TGTGCCAGCAGTGAAGCGTGGGGTAGGACTGAAGCTTTCTTT.

CDR3 region: CASSAGHLDQETQYF. The DNA of the CDR3 is TGTGCCAGCAGCGCTGGTCATCTAGACCAAGAGACCCAGTACTTC. The chain links TRBV9 to TRBJ2-5; D remains unclear. CDR3 size: 15 residues. Trimming removed 3 bases from V and 0 bases from J, with 12 bases in between. Per the germline V gene, CDR1 is SGDLS and CDR2 is YYNGEE.

This clonotype has a handful of counts. J is TRBJ2-2 and V is TRBV7-2, with 8 bases identical to TRBD1. V shed 0 bases and J 10 bases; nucleotides not matched to a gene: 4. The CDR3 contains 14 residues. Looked up from germline, CDR1 is SGHTA and CDR2 is FQGNSA. The DNA for the CDR3 is TGTGCCAGCAGCTTAGCTCGGACAGGGTCGGAGCTGTTTTTT. Its protein is CASSLARTGSELFF.

This clonotype was counted between two and nine times. The chain employs TRBV20-1 and TRBJ2-3; TRBD1 aligns across 8 bases. This CDR3 comprises 14 residues. V gave up 6 bases and J gave up 1 base; unmatched junction bases: 6. From germline, CDR1 is DFQATT and CDR2 SNEGSKA (reference sequence). DNA of the CDR3: TGCAGTGCCCCAACAGGGGGAGGCACAGATACGCAGTATTTT. Translated, it gives CSAPTGGGTDTQYF.

The chain has TRBV12-3 or TRBV12-4 and TRBJ1-5; 8 bases are a match to TRBD1. The J segment lost 11 bases and the V segment lost 6 bases, leaving 9 bases of the junction unmatched. This CDR3 comprises 13 residues. The CDR3 bases are TGTGCCAGCAGGCAGACAGGGGTAGGAGCCCAGCATTTT. Translating it yields CASRQTGVGAQHF.

This clonotype was observed at least ten times. The chain recombines TRBV27 with TRBJ2-2; no clear D. V lost 4 bases and J 2 bases, leaving 11 bases between the germline ends. The CDR3 has 15 residues. Germline-derived CDR1 and CDR2 are MNHEY and SMNVEV (reference sequence). CDR3: CASSSTGGNTGELFF. CDR3 bases: TGTGCCAGCAGTTCGACTGGCGGCAACACCGGGGAGCTGTTTTTT.

Only a few counts were recorded for this clonotype. The rearrangement links TRBV11-2 to TRBJ1-3, with D uncertain. The ends were cut back, 3 bases at V and 1 base at J, with 10 bases in the middle. Germline loops: CDR1 SGHAT, CDR2 FQNNGV. The CDR3 covers 15 residues. CDR3 protein: CASSFVGFSGNTIYF. CDR3 DNA: TGTGCCAGCAGCTTCGTAGGGTTTTCTGGAAACACCATATATTTT.

This clonotype was found many times. The chain recombines TRBV12-3 or TRBV12-4 with TRBJ2-7; 7 bases align to TRBD1. The J segment lost 3 bases and the V segment lost 6 bases, leaving 8 bases of the junction unmatched. The CDR3 has 14 amino acids. CDR3 sequence: CASRGATGFYEQYF. The CDR3 DNA reads TGTGCCAGCAGAGGTGCGACAGGGTTCTACGAGCAGTACTTC.

The rearrangement uses TRBV7-9 and TRBJ1-4, with 12 bases aligning to TRBD1. The length of the CDR3 is 15 residues. With V trimmed by 5 bases and J by 6 bases, 4 bases remained unmatched. CDR1 and CDR2 (germline): SEHNR, FQNEAQ (reference sequence). The CDR3: CASSPGQGAYEKLFF. CDR3 in DNA: TGTGCCAGCAGCCCGGGACAGGGGGCTTATGAAAAACTGTTTTTT.

Here the CDR3 reads CSARVVGSLGLLRGYTF. The CDR3 DNA reads as TGCAGTGCTAGAGTTGTGGGCTCTCTGGGCCTCCTCCGGGGCTACACCTTC. The chain is built from TRBV20-1 and TRBJ1-2; no clear D. The V gene lost 1 base and the J gene lost 8 bases, with 26 bases spanning the gap. The CDR3 contains 17 residues. Germline CDR1 is DFQATT and CDR2 is SNEGSKA (reference sequence).

This clonotype was seen a few times. J is TRBJ2-5 and V is TRBV6-5; D is undetermined. V shed 7 bases and J shed 9 bases, with 18 bases lying between them. This CDR3 region has 13 residues. CDR1 is MNHEY and CDR2 is SVGAGI in the germline V gene. The CDR3 bases are TGTGCCAGCACCTCCCCCGGCGATGGGGCCCAGTACTTC. Translation: CASTSPGDGAQYF.

J is TRBJ2-3 and V is TRBV6-2 or TRBV6-3; maybe TRBD2 (6 bases). Between the trimmed V and J ends, which lost 6 bases and 2 bases, there was a span of 12 bases. The germline gives CDR1 MNHEY, CDR2 SVGEGT. The CDR3 length is 14 residues. The CDR3 DNA follows: TGTGCCAGCAGACGGGGACTTAACACAGATACGCAGTATTTT. This codes for CASRRGLNTDTQYF.

The chain combines TRBV6-5 with TRBJ1-2; D unresolved. The length of the CDR3 is 14 residues. V lost 2 bases, J lost 2 bases, and 9 bases lay in between. CDR1 and CDR2 from the germline V gene are MNHEY and SVGAGI. The CDR3 protein is CASSYGSPNYGYTF. Written as DNA, the CDR3 is TGTGCCAGCAGTTACGGCAGCCCCAACTATGGCTACACCTTC.

The rearrangement links TRBV27 to TRBJ2-7; TRBD2 matches 10 bases. CDR3 length: 15 amino acids. Germline loops: CDR1 MNHEY, CDR2 SMNVEV (reference sequence). J gave up 3 bases and V 0 bases, and 2 bases lay outside the gene matches. The CDR3 protein is CASSLSTSGRYEQYF. For the CDR3, the DNA is TGTGCCAGCAGTTTATCGACTAGCGGGCGCTACGAGCAGTACTTC.

This clonotype was counted between two and nine times. A junction end diverges from the germline sequence, so it may reflect a read error. V usage is TRBV2 and J usage is TRBJ1-2; 7 bases fit TRBD1. The CDR3 runs to 13 residues. Germline values: CDR1 SNHLY, CDR2 FYNNEI. The CDR3 nucleotides read TGTGCCAGCAGGGAAGACAGGGTGGGTGGCTACACCTTC. Translated: CASREDRVGGYTF.

This clonotype turned up a few times. The V call is TRBV30, the J call TRBJ1-1; D uncertain. The CDR3 is 13 amino acids. The germline V and J ends were trimmed by 0 bases and 1 base, with 6 bases remaining between them. Per the germline V gene, CDR1 is GTSNPN and CDR2 is SVGIG (reference sequence). CDR3 in amino acids: CAWSVAQNTEAFF. The DNA for the CDR3 is TGTGCCTGGAGTGTAGCGCAGAACACTGAAGCTTTCTTT.

Only a few counts were recorded for this clonotype. The chain is built from TRBV4-1 and TRBJ2-2, with D perhaps assigned TRBD1 or TRBD2 (6 bases each). Germline CDR1 MGHRA, CDR2 YSYEKL. There are 16 residues in the CDR3. Trimming pared 4 bases from V and 3 bases from J, leaving 15 bases between. CDR3 DNA sequence: TGCGCCAGCAGCCCAGGGGACGGGAGACACACCGGGGAGCTGTTTTTT. It yields the protein CASSPGDGRHTGELFF.

This clonotype showed up many times. This chain joins TRBV5-1 and TRBJ2-1; D tentatively reads TRBD1 or TRBD2 (5 bases each). The ends were cut back, 4 bases at V and 4 bases at J, with 15 bases in the middle. Germline CDR1 and CDR2: SGHRS and YFSETQ. The CDR3 loop spans 15 amino acids. CDR3 DNA sequence: TGCGCCAGCAGCCCTGCCGGGACGGAATACAATGAGCAGTTCTTC. Its translation is CASSPAGTEYNEQFF.

This clonotype was counted between two and nine times. The chain employs TRBV20-1 and TRBJ2-6, with D tentatively TRBD2 (5 bases). Germline CDR1 and CDR2: DFQATT and SNEGSKA (reference sequence). Trimming took 4 bases from V and 4 from J, leaving 11 bases between them. The CDR3 consists of 14 residues. The CDR3 DNA reads as TGCAGTGCTACTCGGGGATCCGGGGCCAACGTCCTGACTTTC. Translated: CSATRGSGANVLTF.

A few counts support this clonotype. The genes are TRBV4-3 and TRBJ2-7, with no clear D. The CDR3 sequence is 15 residues long. The V end lost 2 bases, the J end lost 1 base, and 12 bases lay between the germline ends. CDR1 is LGHNA and CDR2 is YSLEER in the germline V gene. This CDR3 is CASSQSRVSSYEQYF. CDR3 bases: TGCGCCAGCAGCCAATCCCGGGTCTCTTCCTACGAGCAGTACTTC.